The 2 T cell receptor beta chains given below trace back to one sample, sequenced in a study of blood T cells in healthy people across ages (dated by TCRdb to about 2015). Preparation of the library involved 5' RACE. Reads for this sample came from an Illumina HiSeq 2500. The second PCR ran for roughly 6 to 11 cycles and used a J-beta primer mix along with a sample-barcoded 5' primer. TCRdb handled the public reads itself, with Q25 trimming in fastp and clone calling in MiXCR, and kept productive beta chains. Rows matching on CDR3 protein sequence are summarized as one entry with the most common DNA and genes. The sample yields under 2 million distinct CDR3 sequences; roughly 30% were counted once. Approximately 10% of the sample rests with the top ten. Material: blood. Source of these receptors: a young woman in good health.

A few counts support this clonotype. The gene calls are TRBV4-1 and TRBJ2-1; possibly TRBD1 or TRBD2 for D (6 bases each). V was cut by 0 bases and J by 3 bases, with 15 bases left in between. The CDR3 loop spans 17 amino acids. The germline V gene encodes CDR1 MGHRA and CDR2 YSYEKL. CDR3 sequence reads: CASSQETVGGFYNEQFF. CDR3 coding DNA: TGCGCCAGCAGCCAAGAAACCGTGGGGGGCTTCTACAATGAGCAGTTCTTC.

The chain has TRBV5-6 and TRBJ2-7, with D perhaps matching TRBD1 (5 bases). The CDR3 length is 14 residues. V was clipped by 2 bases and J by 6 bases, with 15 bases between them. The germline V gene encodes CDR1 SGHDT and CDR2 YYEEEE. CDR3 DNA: TGTGCCAGCAGCTTAATGGCCTCCAGGGCCGAGCAGTACTTC. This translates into CASSLMASRAEQYF.